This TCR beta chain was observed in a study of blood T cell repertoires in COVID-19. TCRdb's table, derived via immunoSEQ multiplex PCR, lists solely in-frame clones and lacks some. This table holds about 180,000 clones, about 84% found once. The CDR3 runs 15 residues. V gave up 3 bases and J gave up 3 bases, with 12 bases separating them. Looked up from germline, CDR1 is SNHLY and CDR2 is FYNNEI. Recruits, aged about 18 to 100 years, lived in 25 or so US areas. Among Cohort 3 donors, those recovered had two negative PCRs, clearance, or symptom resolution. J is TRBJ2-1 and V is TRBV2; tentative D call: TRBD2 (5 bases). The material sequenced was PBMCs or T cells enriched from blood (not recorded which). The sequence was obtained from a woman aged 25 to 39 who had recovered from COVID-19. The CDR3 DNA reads TGTGCCAGCAGTGAGAGGGTCCTTGACTACAATGAGCAGTTCTTC. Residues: CASSERVLDYNEQFF.